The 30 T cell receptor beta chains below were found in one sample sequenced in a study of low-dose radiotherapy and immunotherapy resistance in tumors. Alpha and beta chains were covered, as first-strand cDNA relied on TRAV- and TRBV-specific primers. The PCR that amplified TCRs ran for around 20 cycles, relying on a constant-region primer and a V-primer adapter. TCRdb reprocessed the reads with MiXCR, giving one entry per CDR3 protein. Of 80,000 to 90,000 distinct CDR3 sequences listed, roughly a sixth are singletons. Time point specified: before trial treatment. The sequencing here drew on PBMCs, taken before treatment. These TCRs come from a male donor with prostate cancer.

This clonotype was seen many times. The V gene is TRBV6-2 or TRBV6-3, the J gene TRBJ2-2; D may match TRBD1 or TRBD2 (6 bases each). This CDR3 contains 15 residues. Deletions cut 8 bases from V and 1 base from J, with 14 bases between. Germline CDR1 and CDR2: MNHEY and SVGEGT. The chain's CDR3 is CASLRGGLNTGELFF. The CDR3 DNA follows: TGTGCCAGCCTGAGAGGGGGGCTGAACACCGGGGAGCTGTTTTTT.

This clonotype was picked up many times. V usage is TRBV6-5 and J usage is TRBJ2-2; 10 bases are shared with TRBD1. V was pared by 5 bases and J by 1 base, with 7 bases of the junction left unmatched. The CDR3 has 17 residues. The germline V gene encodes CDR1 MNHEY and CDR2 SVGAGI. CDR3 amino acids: CASSRDRGGGNTGELFF. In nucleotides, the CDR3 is TGTGCCAGCAGTCGGGACAGGGGAGGGGGGAACACCGGGGAGCTGTTTTTT.

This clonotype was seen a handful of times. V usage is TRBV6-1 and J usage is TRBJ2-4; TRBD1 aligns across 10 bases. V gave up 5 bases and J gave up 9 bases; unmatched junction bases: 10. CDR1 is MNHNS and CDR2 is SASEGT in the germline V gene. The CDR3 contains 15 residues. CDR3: CASSYTGTGATIQYF. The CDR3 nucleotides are TGTGCCAGCAGTTATACCGGGACAGGGGCGACCATTCAGTACTTC.

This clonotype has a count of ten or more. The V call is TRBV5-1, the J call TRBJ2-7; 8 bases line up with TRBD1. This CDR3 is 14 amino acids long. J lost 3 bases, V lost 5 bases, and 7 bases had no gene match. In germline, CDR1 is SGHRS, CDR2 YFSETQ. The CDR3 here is CASSRDRLNYEQYF. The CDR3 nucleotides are TGCGCCAGCAGTCGGGACAGGTTAAACTACGAGCAGTACTTC.

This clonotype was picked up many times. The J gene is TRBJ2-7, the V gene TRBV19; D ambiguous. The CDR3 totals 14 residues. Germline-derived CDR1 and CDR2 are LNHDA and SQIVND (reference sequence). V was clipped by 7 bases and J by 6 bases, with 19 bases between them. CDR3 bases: TGTGCCAGTAAACCGGGCCCCTGGTTTTTCGAGCAGTACTTC. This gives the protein CASKPGPWFFEQYF.

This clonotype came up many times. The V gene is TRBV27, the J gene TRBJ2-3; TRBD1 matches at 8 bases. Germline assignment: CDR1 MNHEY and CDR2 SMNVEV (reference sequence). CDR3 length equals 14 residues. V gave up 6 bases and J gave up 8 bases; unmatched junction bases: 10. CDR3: CASSDQGASVTQYF. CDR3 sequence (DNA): TGTGCCAGCAGCGACCAGGGGGCTAGTGTTACGCAGTATTTT.

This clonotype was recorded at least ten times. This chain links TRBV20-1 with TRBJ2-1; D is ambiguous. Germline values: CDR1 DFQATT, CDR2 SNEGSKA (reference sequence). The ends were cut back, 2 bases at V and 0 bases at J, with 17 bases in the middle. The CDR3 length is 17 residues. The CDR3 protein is CSARPLSRSSSYNEQFF. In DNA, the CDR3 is TGCAGTGCTAGACCCCTCTCCCGGTCGAGCTCCTACAATGAGCAGTTCTTC.

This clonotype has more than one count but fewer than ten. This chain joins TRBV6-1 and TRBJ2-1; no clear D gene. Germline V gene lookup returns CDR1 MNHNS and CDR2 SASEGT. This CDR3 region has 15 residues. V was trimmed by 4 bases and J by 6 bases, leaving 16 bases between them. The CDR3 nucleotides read TGTGCCAGCAGTGTCCAACCGACCCTTGCCAATGAGCAGTTCTTC. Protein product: CASSVQPTLANEQFF.

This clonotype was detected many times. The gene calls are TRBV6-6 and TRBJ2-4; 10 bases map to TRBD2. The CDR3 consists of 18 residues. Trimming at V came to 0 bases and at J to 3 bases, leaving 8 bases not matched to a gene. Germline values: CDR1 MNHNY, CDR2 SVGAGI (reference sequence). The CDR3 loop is CASSYSGLAGENKNIQYF. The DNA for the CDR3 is TGTGCCAGCAGTTACTCAGGGCTAGCGGGGGAAAACAAAAACATTCAGTACTTC.

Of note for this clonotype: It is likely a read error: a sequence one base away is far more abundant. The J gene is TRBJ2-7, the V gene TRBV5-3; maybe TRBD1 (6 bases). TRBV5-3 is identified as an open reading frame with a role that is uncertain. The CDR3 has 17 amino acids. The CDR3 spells CASSCETGPAATYEQYF. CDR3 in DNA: TGTGCCAGCAGCTGTGAAACAGGGCCGGCCGCGACCTACGAGCAGTACTTC.

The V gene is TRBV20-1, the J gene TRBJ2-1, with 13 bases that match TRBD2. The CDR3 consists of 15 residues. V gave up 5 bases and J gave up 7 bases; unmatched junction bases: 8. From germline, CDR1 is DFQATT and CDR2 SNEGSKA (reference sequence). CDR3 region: CSALRTSGGWNEQFF. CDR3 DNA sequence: TGCAGTGCTCTTAGGACTAGCGGGGGTTGGAATGAGCAGTTCTTC.

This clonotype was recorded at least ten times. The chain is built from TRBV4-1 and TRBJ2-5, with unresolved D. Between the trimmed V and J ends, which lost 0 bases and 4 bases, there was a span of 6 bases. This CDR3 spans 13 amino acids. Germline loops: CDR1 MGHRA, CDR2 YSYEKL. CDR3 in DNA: TGCGCCAGCAGCCAAGATTCGGGAGAGACCCAGTACTTC. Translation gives CASSQDSGETQYF.

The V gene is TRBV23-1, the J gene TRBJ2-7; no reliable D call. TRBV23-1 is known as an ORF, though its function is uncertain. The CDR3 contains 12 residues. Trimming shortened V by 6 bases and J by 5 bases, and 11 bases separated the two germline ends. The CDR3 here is CASSQPIHEQYF. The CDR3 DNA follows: TGCGCCAGCAGCCAACCCATCCACGAGCAGTACTTC.

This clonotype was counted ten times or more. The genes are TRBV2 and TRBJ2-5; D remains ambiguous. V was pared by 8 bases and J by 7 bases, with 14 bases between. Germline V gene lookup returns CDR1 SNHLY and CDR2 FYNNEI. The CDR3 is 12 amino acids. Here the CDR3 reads CASSAAPPTQYF. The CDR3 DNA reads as TGTGCCAGCTCGGCGGCCCCCCCGACCCAGTACTTC.

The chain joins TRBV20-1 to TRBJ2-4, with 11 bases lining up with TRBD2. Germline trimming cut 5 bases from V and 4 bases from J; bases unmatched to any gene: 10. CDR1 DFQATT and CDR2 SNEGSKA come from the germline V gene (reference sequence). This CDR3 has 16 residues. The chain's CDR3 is CSAGLPGLAEKNIQYF. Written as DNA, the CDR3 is TGCAGTGCTGGCCTACCGGGACTAGCGGAAAAAAACATTCAGTACTTC.

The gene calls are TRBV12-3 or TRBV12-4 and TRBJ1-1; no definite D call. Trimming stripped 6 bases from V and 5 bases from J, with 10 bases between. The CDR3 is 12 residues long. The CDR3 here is CASSSPRTEAFF. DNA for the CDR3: TGTGCCAGCAGCTCCCCACGGACTGAAGCTTTCTTT.

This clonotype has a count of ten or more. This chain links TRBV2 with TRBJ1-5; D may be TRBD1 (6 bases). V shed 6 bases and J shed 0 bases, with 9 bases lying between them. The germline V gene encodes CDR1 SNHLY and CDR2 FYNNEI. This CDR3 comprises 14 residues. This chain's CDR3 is CASSRQDSNQPQHF. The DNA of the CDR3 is TGTGCCAGCAGCCGACAGGATAGCAATCAGCCCCAGCATTTT.

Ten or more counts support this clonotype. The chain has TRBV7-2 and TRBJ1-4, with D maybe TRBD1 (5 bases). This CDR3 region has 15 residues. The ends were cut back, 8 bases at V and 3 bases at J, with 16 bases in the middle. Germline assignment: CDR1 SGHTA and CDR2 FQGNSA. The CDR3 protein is CASGRVGSANEKLFF. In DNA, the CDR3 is TGTGCCAGCGGCAGGGTAGGGTCGGCTAATGAAAAACTGTTTTTT. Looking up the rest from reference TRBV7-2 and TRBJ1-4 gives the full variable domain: GAGVSQSPSNKVTEKGKDVELRCDPISGHTALYWYRQSLGQGLEFLIYFQGNSAPDKSGLPSDRFSAERTGGSVSTLTIQRTQQEDSAVYLCASGRVGSANEKLFFGSGTQLSVL.

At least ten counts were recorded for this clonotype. The CDR3 loop reads CASTGTGGLSEAFF. The CDR3 DNA reads TGTGCCAGCACCGGGACAGGGGGCTTGTCTGAAGCTTTCTTT. The chain uses TRBV27 and TRBJ1-1, with TRBD1 identical over 12 bases. Trimming removed 7 bases from V and 6 bases from J; junction bases left unmatched: 6. Germline V lookup: CDR1 MNHEY, CDR2 SMNVEV (reference sequence). This CDR3 has 14 residues.

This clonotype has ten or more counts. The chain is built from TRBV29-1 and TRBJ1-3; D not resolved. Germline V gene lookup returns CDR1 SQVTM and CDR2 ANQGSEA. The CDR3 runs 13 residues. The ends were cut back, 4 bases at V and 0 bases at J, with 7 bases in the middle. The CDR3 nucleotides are TGCAGCGTTGGGGCGGGCTCTGGAAACACCATATATTTT. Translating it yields CSVGAGSGNTIYF.

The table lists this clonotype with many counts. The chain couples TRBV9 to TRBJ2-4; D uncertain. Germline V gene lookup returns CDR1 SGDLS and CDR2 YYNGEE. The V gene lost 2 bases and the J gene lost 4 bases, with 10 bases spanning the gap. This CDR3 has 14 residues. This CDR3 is CASSVDLGKNIQYF. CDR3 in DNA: TGTGCCAGCAGCGTGGACCTTGGTAAAAACATTCAGTACTTC.

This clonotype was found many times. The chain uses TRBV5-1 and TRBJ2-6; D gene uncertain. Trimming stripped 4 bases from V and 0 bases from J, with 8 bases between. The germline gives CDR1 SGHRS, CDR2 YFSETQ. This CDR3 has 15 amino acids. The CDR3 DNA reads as TGCGCCAGCAGCCCGGGTCTCTCTGGGGCCAACGTCCTGACTTTC. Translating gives CASSPGLSGANVLTF.

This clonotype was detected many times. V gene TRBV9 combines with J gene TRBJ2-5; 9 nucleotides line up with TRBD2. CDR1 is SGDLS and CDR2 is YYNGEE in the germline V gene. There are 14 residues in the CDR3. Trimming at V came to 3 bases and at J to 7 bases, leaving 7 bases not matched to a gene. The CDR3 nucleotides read TGTGCCAGCAGCGCTGGCGGGGGGGTTGGGACCCAGTACTTC. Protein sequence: CASSAGGGVGTQYF.

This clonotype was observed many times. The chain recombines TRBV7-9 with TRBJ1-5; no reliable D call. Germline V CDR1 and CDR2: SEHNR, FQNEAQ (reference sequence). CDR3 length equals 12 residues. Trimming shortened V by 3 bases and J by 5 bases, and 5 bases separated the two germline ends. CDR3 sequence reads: CASSFRDQPQHF. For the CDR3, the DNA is TGTGCCAGCAGCTTCCGGGATCAGCCCCAGCATTTT.

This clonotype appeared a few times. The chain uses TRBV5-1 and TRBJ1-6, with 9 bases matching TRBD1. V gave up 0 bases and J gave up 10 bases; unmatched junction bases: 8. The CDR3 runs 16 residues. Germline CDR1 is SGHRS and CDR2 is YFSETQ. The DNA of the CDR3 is TGCGCCAGCAGCTTGGTGGGGGACAGGGTGGACTCACCCCTCCACTTT. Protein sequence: CASSLVGDRVDSPLHF.

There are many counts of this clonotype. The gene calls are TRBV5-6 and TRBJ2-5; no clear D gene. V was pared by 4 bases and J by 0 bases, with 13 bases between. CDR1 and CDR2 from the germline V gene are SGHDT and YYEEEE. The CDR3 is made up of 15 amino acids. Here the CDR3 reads CASSPRRQNQETQYF. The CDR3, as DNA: TGTGCCAGCAGCCCCCGGCGGCAGAACCAAGAGACCCAGTACTTC.

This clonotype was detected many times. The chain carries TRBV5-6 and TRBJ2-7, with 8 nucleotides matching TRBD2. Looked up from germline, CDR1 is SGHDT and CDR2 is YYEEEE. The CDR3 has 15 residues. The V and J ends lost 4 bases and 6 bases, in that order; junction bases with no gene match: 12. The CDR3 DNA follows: TGTGCCAGCAGCAGAACCGGGGGGGCCGTCACCGAGCAGTACTTC. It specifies CASSRTGGAVTEQYF.

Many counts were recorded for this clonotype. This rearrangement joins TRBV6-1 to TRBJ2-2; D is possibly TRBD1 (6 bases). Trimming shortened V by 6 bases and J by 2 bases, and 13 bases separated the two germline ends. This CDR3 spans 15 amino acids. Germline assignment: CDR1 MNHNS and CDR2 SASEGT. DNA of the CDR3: TGTGCCAGCAGCAGACAGGCCAGAAACACCGGGGAGCTGTTTTTT. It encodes CASSRQARNTGELFF.

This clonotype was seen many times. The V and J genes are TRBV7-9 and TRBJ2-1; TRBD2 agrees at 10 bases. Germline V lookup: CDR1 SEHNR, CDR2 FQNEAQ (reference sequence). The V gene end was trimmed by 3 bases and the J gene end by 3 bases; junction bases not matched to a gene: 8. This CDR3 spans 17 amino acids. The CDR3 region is CASSFSQTSGLYNEQFF. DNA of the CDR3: TGTGCCAGCAGCTTCTCACAGACTAGCGGGCTCTACAATGAGCAGTTCTTC.

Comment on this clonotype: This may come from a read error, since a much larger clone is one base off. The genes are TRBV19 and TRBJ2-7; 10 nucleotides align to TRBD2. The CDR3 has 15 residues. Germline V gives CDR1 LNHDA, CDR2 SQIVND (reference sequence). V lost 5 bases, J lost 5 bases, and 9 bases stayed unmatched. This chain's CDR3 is CASSGGLAAFDEQYF. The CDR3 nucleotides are TGTGCCAGTAGTGGAGGACTAGCGGCCTTCGACGAGCAGTACTTC.